This record concerns one TCR beta chain sequence. In its sample, this clonotype was seen many times. Its antigen is still unknown. No clone much larger than this one lies a single base away; base qualities are absent. The reads were generated on an Illumina HiSeq 2500. TCR beta libraries were prepared by quantitative 5'-RACE with molecular barcodes. Concerning the study's data processing: A new computational method based on a probabilistic model of VDJ rearrangement was used to identify disease-linked TCR variants. In TCRdb, the public reads were trimmed at Q25 with fastp and aligned with MiXCR, with productive beta chains retained. Each CDR3 protein gets just one entry, which takes the most common genes and DNA from the rows behind it. Clone size and V and J calls follow TCRdb, not the original study. For this sample there are under 150,000 distinct CDR3 sequences; around 15% appear just once. Approximately 3.1% of the sample is taken by the ten largest.

The CDR3 goes from the cysteine to the phenylalanine over 17 residues. The sequence is cut down to CDR3 DNA, 51 bases in frame from base 1. V lost 0 bases and J lost 7 bases, and the count of bases not matched to a germline gene is 5. Per the germline V gene, SGHRS is the CDR1 and YFSETQ is the CDR2. This entry comes from a study of CD8 T cells in ankylosing spondylitis (dated by TCRdb to 2015 to 2018). At the level of the whole study: The study profiled T cell receptor beta repertoires in healthy donors and ankylosing spondylitis patients to find disease-linked TCR variants. The full study cohort comprised about 23 ankylosing spondylitis patients and about 110 healthy donors. Peripheral blood was sampled, and synovial fluid was also collected from ankylosing spondylitis patients. Results the study describes overall, beyond this receptor: A TCR beta motif made up of several highly homologous amino acid variants appeared to be characteristic of blood from ankylosing spondylitis patients. Significant enrichment of the disease-linked clones was reported in matched synovial fluid samples from ankylosing spondylitis patients. Some TCR beta motif variants had previously been reported in synovial fluid and blood of reactive arthritis patients, which suggested common disease-initiation mechanisms. The disease-linked clones showed a CD8+ phenotype and occurred at relatively low frequencies in peripheral blood.

The rearranged chain carries TRBV5-1 and TRBJ2-2; TRBD2 aligns with 14 central bases. Sequences were obtained from blood, either unsorted or a sorted T cell fraction (not recorded which). The clonotype comes from a female donor with ankylosing spondylitis or in good health (not recorded which). The CDR3 in this case is CASSLAGTSGSGGELFF. The DNA is as follows: TGCGCCAGCAGCTTGGCCGGGACTAGCGGGAGCGGCGGGGAGCTGTTTTTT.